This T cell receptor beta chain emerged from a study of monozygotic twins with inflammatory bowel disease. Concerning this clonotype: Antigen: not known.

Incorporation of UMIs carrying a 6-nucleotide sample barcode was performed by template switching. From its re-call of the 5' RACE reads, TCRdb lists each CDR3 protein once, without DNA. Its clone listing holds 420,000 or so distinct CDR3 sequences. The CDR3 sequence is 16 residues long. CDR1 LGHNA and CDR2 YNFKEQ come from the germline V gene. Study-level results: Twins with IBD were found to have lower TCRbeta diversity (inverse Simpson) than healthy co-twins.

The sequencing sample was made of blood. The clonotype originates from a human donor with ulcerative colitis or Crohn's disease, or a healthy co-twin of an affected twin (not recorded which). The gene calls are TRBV4-2 and TRBJ1-5; the D gene TCRdb calls, TRBD1, cannot be checked with no DNA. The CDR3 here is CASSQEGAYSNQPQHF.